The 9 T cell receptor beta chains below were found in one sample sequenced in a study of identical twins. TCRdb redid the calling of the 5' RACE reads with MiXCR, one entry per CDR3 protein. Of about 280,000 distinct CDR3 sequences in the sample, under 9% were seen once. This sample was shared with a second study, whose subject was yellow fever vaccine responses in identical twins.

Material for sequencing was memory (CD45RO+) T cells sorted from blood. The receptors here all came from a woman in her late teens or twenties in good health.

This clonotype was counted ten times or more. The chain recombines TRBV7-9 with TRBJ2-1; 7 bases map to TRBD2. There are 16 residues in the CDR3. V trimming: 2 bases; J trimming: 1 base; junction bases outside the gene matches: 5. Germline-derived CDR1 and CDR2 are SEHNR and FQNEAQ (reference sequence). The CDR3 DNA follows: TGTGCCAGCAGCTTATTCGGACTAGTTTCCTACAATGAGCAGTTCTTC. It specifies CASSLFGLVSYNEQFF.

The chain is built from TRBV7-3 and TRBJ2-6, with D possibly TRBD1 on 6 matching bases. The CDR3 has 17 amino acids. The V and J ends lost 5 bases and 1 base respectively, with 15 bases between them. Germline V gives CDR1 SGHTA, CDR2 FQGTGA. CDR3 loop: CASSPTARGSGANVLTF. As DNA, the CDR3 is TGTGCCAGCAGCCCTACCGCCAGGGGTTCTGGGGCCAACGTCCTGACTTTC.

This clonotype was recorded a few times. V gene TRBV20-1 combines with J gene TRBJ2-7; D is unclear. The CDR3 loop spans 12 amino acids. The V gene lost 4 bases and the J gene lost 0 bases, with 7 bases spanning the gap. The V gene's germline CDR1 is DFQATT and CDR2 SNEGSKA (reference sequence). CDR3 DNA sequence: TGCAGTGCTATCGGAAGCTCCTACGAGCAGTACGTC. It codes for CSAIGSSYEQYV.

This clonotype showed up just a few times. V and J are TRBV12-3 or TRBV12-4 and TRBJ1-2, with 8 bases that match TRBD1. This CDR3 comprises 13 residues. The V segment lost 2 bases and the J segment 7 bases; nucleotides outside the gene matches: 3. DNA of the CDR3: TGTGCCAGCAGTTTAAGCAGGGGGCCTGGCTACACCTTC. Translated: CASSLSRGPGYTF.

V and J are TRBV28 and TRBJ2-5; tentatively, D is TRBD2 (6 bases). Trimming took off 5 bases at V and 7 bases at J, with 20 bases between the two ends. In germline, CDR1 is MDHEN, CDR2 SYDVKM. This CDR3 is built from 15 residues. This CDR3 is CASSTRGAGFGTQYF. CDR3 sequence (DNA): TGTGCCAGCAGTACGCGCGGGGCCGGGTTCGGGACCCAGTACTTC.

A few counts support this clonotype. The rearrangement joins TRBV6-2 or TRBV6-3 to TRBJ1-2, with TRBD1 as a possible D gene (6 bases). The CDR3 is made up of 12 amino acids. Between the trimmed V and J ends, which lost 6 bases and 8 bases, there was a span of 13 bases. In germline, CDR1 is MNHEY, CDR2 SVGEGT. Here the CDR3 reads CASRTGFLGYTF. As DNA, the CDR3 is TGTGCCAGCAGAACAGGGTTTCTGGGCTACACCTTC.

The rearrangement links TRBV15 to TRBJ2-7; D is perhaps TRBD2 (6 bases). Germline loops: CDR1 LNHNV, CDR2 YYDKDF (reference sequence). V lost 3 bases, J lost 4 bases, and 10 bases lay in between. The CDR3 covers 13 residues. CDR3 sequence reads: CATSRIGGYEQYF. CDR3 bases: TGTGCCACCAGCAGGATCGGGGGATACGAGCAGTACTTC.

The J gene is TRBJ2-5, the V gene TRBV20-1, with 7 bases identical to TRBD1. CDR1 and CDR2 (germline): DFQATT, SNEGSKA (reference sequence). This CDR3 comprises 13 residues. After removal of 4 bases from V and 5 bases from J, the junction contained 7 bases not matched to a gene. For the CDR3, the DNA is TGCAGTGCTACACGGGACAGAAATGAGACCCAGTACTTC. Residues: CSATRDRNETQYF.

Comment on this clonotype: This may be a read error: a much more frequent sequence differs by one nucleotide. V is TRBV7-3 and J is TRBJ2-2; D perhaps matches TRBD2 (6 bases). The germline gives CDR1 SGHTA, CDR2 FQGTGA. CDR3 size: 14 residues. As DNA, the CDR3 is TGTGCCAGCAGCCCCGGGGCCGTTGCCGGGGGGCTGTTTTTT. The encoded protein is CASSPGAVAGGLFF.